This note documents a single T cell receptor beta chain sequence. Its antigen is undetermined. This entry is derived from a study of T-cell reconstitution after alpha-beta-depleted transplantation in children. Broader study findings: Reportedly, alpha-beta T cells present about two months post-transplant originated from several hundred expanded clones of graft origin. Some patients' high day-60 TCRbeta diversity was attributed to recipient cells surviving conditioning.

Preparing the TCRbeta library involved the use of unique molecular identifiers. TCRdb independently ran MiXCR on the PCR reads; one entry per CDR3 protein. The data hold 500,000 or so distinct CDR3 sequences, with approximately 10% observed a single time. Germline trimming cut 8 bases from V and 9 bases from J; bases unmatched to any gene: 6. This CDR3 is built from 12 residues. This clonotype was sampled from a female patient between 2 and 15 years old who had a stem cell transplant for aplastic anemia, so the T cells may come from the graft donor. V and J are TRBV12-3 or TRBV12-4 and TRBJ1-5, with 8 nucleotides matching TRBD1. Material: PBMCs, mostly from graft donor cells, obtained 180 days after TCRalphabeta/CD19-depleted stem cell transplant. DNA for the CDR3: TGTGCCAGCCGCGGACAGGGCCTGCCCCAGCATTTT. This encodes CASRGQGLPQHF.